The subject of this entry is one T cell receptor (beta chain). This record belongs to a study of blood T cell repertoires in COVID-19. Study summary: Acute and convalescent COVID-19 specimens originated in the United States, Italy and Spain.

The authors' processing: Amplified reference gene primers provided the basis for estimating nucleated cell counts. The repertoire was sequenced with immunoSEQ multiplex PCR; TCRdb's copy has only in-frame clones and lacks some. V and J calls and clone size are copied from that table; D and trimming were computed from the DNA. This table holds 120,000 or so clones, approximately 88% found once. CDR1 KGHSH and CDR2 LQKENI come from the germline V gene. V lost 2 bases, J lost 1 base, and 15 bases lay in between. This CDR3 comprises 16 residues. The receptor was isolated from a man aged 45-60 years with acute or convalescent COVID-19. The sequencing input was peripheral blood. The chain employs TRBV18 and TRBJ2-7, with D perhaps TRBD1 (5 bases). The CDR3 spells CASSPFSRAPSYEQYF. In DNA form, the CDR3 reads TGTGCCAGCTCACCATTTAGCAGGGCTCCTTCCTACGAGCAGTACTTC.